This TCR beta chain was observed in a study of blood T cell repertoires in COVID-19. The CDR3 loop spans 15 amino acids. The germline gives CDR1 SGHTA, CDR2 FQGNSA. Trimming shortened V by 7 bases and J by 0 bases, and 13 bases separated the two germline ends. Generated by immunoSEQ multiplex PCR, the TCRdb table keeps only in-frame clones and is missing some. Of under 250,000 clones listed, 88% are singletons. The gene calls are TRBV7-2 and TRBJ2-1; D not certain. This TCR came from a man older than 75 with acute or convalescent COVID-19. The sequenced sample consisted of peripheral blood. CDR3: CASTLPTTSYNEQFF. CDR3 sequence (DNA): TGTGCCAGCACCCTACCTACTACCTCCTACAATGAGCAGTTCTTC.